This entry lists 30 T cell receptor beta chains sequenced from one sample in a study of CD8+CD57+ T cells in acquired aplastic anemia. Patients who underwent sequencing had shown CD8+CD57+ cell expansion by flow cytometry. Genomic DNA, serving as template, underwent TCR beta VDJ and CDR3 profiling. Via MiXCR, TCRdb re-called the reads, giving one row per CDR3 protein. The sample yields just over 450,000 distinct CDR3 sequences, roughly 34% seen once. Sequencing was carried out using sorted CD4+, CD8+, or CD8+CD57+ T cells (not recorded which) from PBMCs. Every receptor here comes from a human donor with aplastic anemia.

The chain is built from TRBV12-3 or TRBV12-4 and TRBJ1-2; 8 nucleotides agree with TRBD1. V lost 5 bases to trimming and J lost 8 bases; unmatched junction nucleotides: 13. The CDR3 totals 15 residues. CDR3 bases: TGTGCCAGCAGTCCCCCCGGGACAGGCGGATCGGGCTACACCTTC. Translated, it gives CASSPPGTGGSGYTF.

This clonotype appeared many times. This sequence joins TRBV11-2 and TRBJ2-7; D perhaps matches TRBD2 (6 bases). The germline V and J ends were trimmed by 1 base and 0 bases, with 16 bases remaining between them. The CDR3 loop spans 17 amino acids. Per germline, CDR1 SGHAT and CDR2 FQNNGV. The CDR3 reads CASSLGSAGLRSYEQYF. In DNA form, the CDR3 reads TGTGCCAGCAGCTTAGGATCTGCGGGGCTACGCTCCTACGAGCAGTACTTC.

The chain has TRBV5-5 and TRBJ2-7, with D possibly matching TRBD1 (6 bases). Between the trimmed V and J ends, which lost 3 bases and 2 bases, there was a span of 18 bases. The CDR3 extends over 16 amino acids. Germline V gene sequence: CDR1 SGHKS, CDR2 YYEKEE (reference sequence). CDR3 region: CASSWEGGQHTYEQYF. As DNA, the CDR3 is TGTGCCAGCAGCTGGGAAGGAGGACAGCATACCTACGAGCAGTACTTC.

This clonotype was seen at least ten times. CDR3 nucleotides: TGTGCCAGTGGGCGGGGGGCAGGGGATACGCAGTATTTT. Its protein is CASGRGAGDTQYF. The chain couples TRBV19 to TRBJ2-3; 8 bases fit TRBD2. Unmatched junction bases numbered 7, after V lost 8 bases and J lost 6 bases. Germline V lookup: CDR1 LNHDA, CDR2 SQIVND (reference sequence). The CDR3 runs to 13 residues.

Regarding this clonotype: A much larger clonotype is one base distant, so this may be a read error. The chain couples TRBV2 to TRBJ1-1; D perhaps matches TRBD1 (6 bases). The CDR3 covers 13 residues. V dropped 7 bases and J dropped 7 bases, with 16 bases sitting between them. Germline V gene data show CDR1 as SNHLY and CDR2 as FYNNEI. The CDR3 coding sequence is TGTGCCAGCATCGAAGTACAGGGTCGTGAAGCTTTCTTT. Amino acids: CASIEVQGREAFF.

This clonotype turned up a few times. V and J are TRBV14 and TRBJ2-5, with 9 nucleotides matching TRBD1. V dropped 4 bases and J dropped 5; count of bases not matched to a gene: 5. Germline lookup yields CDR1 SGHDN and CDR2 FVKESK. This CDR3 spans 14 amino acids. The CDR3 DNA is TGTGCCAGCAGCCGGGGACAGGGAAGGGAGACCCAGTACTTC. This codes for CASSRGQGRETQYF.

Worth noting for this clonotype: One end of the junction varies from germline; a read error may be responsible. CDR3 DNA sequence: TGTGCCAGCAGCCTGTCGTTTGGCGGCACCGGGGAGCTGTCTTTT. This translates into CASSLSFGGTGELSF. The chain links TRBV11-3 to TRBJ2-2; weak D call: TRBD2 (5 bases). The CDR3 loop spans 15 amino acids. Germline V gives CDR1 SGHNT, CDR2 YENEEA.

There are many counts of this clonotype. This chain uses TRBV19 with TRBJ2-7, with 9 bases aligning to TRBD1. V gave up 2 bases and J gave up 4 bases; unmatched junction bases: 3. The CDR3 covers 14 residues. Germline V gene data show CDR1 as LNHDA and CDR2 as SQIVND (reference sequence). CDR3 coding DNA: TGTGCCAGTAGTATAAACAGGGGGCCATACGAGCAGTACTTC. It specifies CASSINRGPYEQYF.

The CDR3 protein is CASSPPGLAGVDPYEQYF. The CDR3 DNA reads as TGTGCCAGCAGCCCGCCTGGACTAGCGGGAGTAGATCCCTACGAGCAGTACTTC. The chain couples TRBV9 to TRBJ2-7; 13 nucleotides align to TRBD2. The CDR3 spans 18 residues. The germline V gene encodes CDR1 SGDLS and CDR2 YYNGEE. Trimming cost V 4 bases and J 2 bases; bases outside gene matches: 12.

Comment on this clonotype: An end of the junction does not agree with germline; a read error may underlie this. The rearrangement uses TRBV10-1 and TRBJ2-5, with TRBD1 matching over 8 bases. Germline V gene lookup returns CDR1 WNHNN and CDR2 SYGVQD (reference sequence). This CDR3 region has 16 residues. DNA for the CDR3: TGTGCCAGCTCACCCCGCTTCAGGGGGCTTGAAGAGACCCAGCACTTC. This gives the protein CASSPRFRGLEETQHF.

The genes are TRBV15 and TRBJ2-5; 8 bases are shared with TRBD2. Germline assignment: CDR1 LNHNV and CDR2 YYDKDF (reference sequence). The CDR3 consists of 14 residues. V trimming: 1 base; J trimming: 2 bases; junction bases outside the gene matches: 0. The CDR3 sequence: CATSRGLAQETQYF. The DNA of the CDR3 is TGTGCCACCAGCAGAGGACTAGCGCAAGAGACCCAGTACTTC. The full variable domain, rest sourced from reference TRBV15 and TRBJ2-5, is DAMVIQNPRYQVTQFGKPVTLSCSQTLNHNVMYWYQQKSSQAPKLLFHYYDKDFNNEADTPDNFQSRRPNTSFCFLDIRSPGLGDTAMYLCATSRGLAQETQYFGPGTRLLVL.

This clonotype has just a few counts. The chain couples TRBV7-6 to TRBJ1-3; D is perhaps TRBD1 (5 bases). V dropped 3 bases and J dropped 0 bases, with 15 bases sitting between them. Per germline, CDR1 SGHVS and CDR2 FNYEAQ. This CDR3 contains 17 residues. The CDR3 region has the DNA TGTGCCAGCAGCTTTGGGGCGAATGATAACTCTGGAAACACCATATATTTT. It translates to CASSFGANDNSGNTIYF.

The gene calls are TRBV20-1 and TRBJ2-1; possibly TRBD2 for D (6 bases). Trimming left V 0 bases short and J 2 bases short, with 14 bases between. The CDR3 consists of 16 residues. Germline CDR1 reads DFQATT; CDR2 reads SNEGSKA (reference sequence). The CDR3, as DNA: TGCAGTGCTAGAGATCCTATGACTAGAACCTACAATGAGCAGTTCTTC. This sequence encodes CSARDPMTRTYNEQFF.

Many counts were recorded for this clonotype. This chain uses TRBV12-3 or TRBV12-4 with TRBJ2-7; D perhaps matches TRBD2 (5 bases). V was pared by 6 bases and J by 5 bases, with 14 bases between. This CDR3 has 13 amino acids. The CDR3 is CASRDSVQDEQYF. The CDR3 region has the DNA TGTGCCAGCAGGGACTCCGTGCAAGACGAGCAGTACTTC.

This clonotype was picked up a small number of times. The chain combines TRBV4-3 with TRBJ1-3, with a tentative D call TRBD1 (5 bases). V was pared by 0 bases and J by 7 bases, with 13 bases between. The germline CDR1 and CDR2 sequences are LGHNA and YSLEER. CDR3 length: 15 amino acids. The CDR3 region is CASSQDTQGGNTIYF. The CDR3 region has the DNA TGCGCCAGCAGCCAAGACACTCAGGGAGGGAACACCATATATTTT.

V usage is TRBV11-2 and J usage is TRBJ1-1; D remains ambiguous. The CDR3 has 16 residues. The V gene lost 2 bases and the J gene lost 0 bases, with 13 bases spanning the gap. Germline CDR1 reads SGHAT; CDR2 reads FQNNGV. This CDR3 is CASSLIWSRVNTEAFF. As DNA, the CDR3 is TGTGCCAGCAGCTTAATATGGAGCCGGGTGAACACTGAAGCTTTCTTT.

This clonotype was recorded a few times. The chain combines TRBV7-2 with TRBJ2-3; D gene ambiguous. The CDR3 extends over 14 amino acids. Trimming removed 2 bases at V and 2 bases at J, with 8 bases between. Germline V lookup: CDR1 SGHTA, CDR2 FQGNSA. As DNA, the CDR3 is TGTGCCAGCAGCTTAACCCAAGACACAGATACGCAGTATTTT. It yields the protein CASSLTQDTDTQYF.

The rearrangement uses TRBV5-5 and TRBJ2-3, with D uncertain. The V end lost 0 bases, the J end lost 0 bases, and 8 bases lay between the germline ends. The CDR3 extends over 15 amino acids. The germline V gene encodes CDR1 SGHKS and CDR2 YYEKEE (reference sequence). The CDR3 DNA follows: TGTGCCAGCAGCTTGGCGAAAACTAGCACAGATACGCAGTATTTT. It translates to CASSLAKTSTDTQYF.

This clonotype was counted a few times. V usage is TRBV14 and J usage is TRBJ2-5; no firm D call. The germline V gene has CDR1 SGHDN and CDR2 FVKESK. This CDR3 contains 16 residues. The V end was cut by 2 bases, the J end by 7 bases, with 20 bases between. Here the CDR3 reads CASSQIGPGPLGTQYF. In DNA, the CDR3 is TGTGCCAGCAGCCAAATAGGTCCGGGCCCCTTGGGGACCCAGTACTTC. Together with reference TRBV14 and TRBJ2-5, the CDR3 gives the full variable domain: EAGVTQFPSHSVIEKGQTVTLRCDPISGHDNLYWYRRVMGKEIKFLLHFVKESKQDESGMPNNRFLAERTGGTYSTLKVQPAELEDSGVYFCASSQIGPGPLGTQYFGPGTRLLVL.

With respect to this clonotype: A much larger clone lies a single base off, so this may be a read error. The chain is built from TRBV20-1 and TRBJ2-1; D is uncertain. Per germline, CDR1 DFQATT and CDR2 SNEGSKA (reference sequence). The CDR3 contains 14 residues. The CDR3 is CSARWLSSYNEQLF. CDR3 DNA: TGCAGTGCTAGGTGGCTTAGCTCCTACAATGAGCAGCTCTTC.

This clonotype was seen only a few times. V gene TRBV5-6 combines with J gene TRBJ1-2; 8 positions agree with TRBD1. Germline values: CDR1 SGHDT, CDR2 YYEEEE. After removal of 2 bases from V and 5 bases from J, the junction contained 11 bases not matched to a gene. This CDR3 is built from 16 residues. CDR3 sequence: CASSFMGTGLSYGYTF. The CDR3 nucleotides are TGTGCCAGCAGCTTCATGGGGACAGGTCTCAGTTATGGCTACACCTTC.

This clonotype was observed a few times. This could be a read error, since a much larger clone is one nucleotide away. This sequence joins TRBV5-5 and TRBJ2-7, with a possible D match to TRBD1 (5 bases). From germline, CDR1 is SGHKS and CDR2 YYEKEE (reference sequence). V lost 4 bases, J lost 4 bases, and 9 bases lay in between. CDR3 size: 12 residues. The CDR3 DNA reads TGTGCCAGCAGCCCGGACAATTACGAGCAGTACTTC. It encodes CASSPDNYEQYF.

This clonotype appeared many times. CDR3 sequence reads: CASSVWGNNQPQHF. Written as DNA, the CDR3 is TGTGCCAGCAGCGTGTGGGGGAACAATCAGCCCCAGCATTTT. The rearrangement joins TRBV7-9 to TRBJ1-5; possibly TRBD1 for D (5 bases). There are 14 residues in the CDR3. The germline V and J ends were trimmed by 5 bases and 3 bases, with 11 bases remaining between them. The germline V gene encodes CDR1 SEHNR and CDR2 FQNEAQ (reference sequence).

This clonotype has more than one count but fewer than ten. V gene TRBV7-3 combines with J gene TRBJ2-1, with 14 bases that match TRBD2. V shed 5 bases, J shed 9 bases, and the junction held 6 bases outside the gene matches. This CDR3 spans 15 amino acids. CDR1 and CDR2 (germline): SGHTA, FQGTGA. CDR3 in DNA: TGTGCCAGCAGCGAGGGACTAGCGGGGGCCAGTGAGCAGTTCTTC. It yields the protein CASSEGLAGASEQFF.

Notes on this clonotype: At one end, the junction sequence differs from germline, possibly due to a read error. This chain links TRBV20-1 with TRBJ1-6; 7 nucleotides agree with TRBD1. The CDR3 length is 17 residues. Germline V gene data show CDR1 as DFQATT and CDR2 as SNEGSKA (reference sequence). The CDR3 sequence: CSARLFGRPGQNSPPHF. CDR3 nucleotide sequence: TGCAGTGCTAGGCTTTTTGGTCGTCCGGGACAGAATTCACCCCCCCACTTT.

This clonotype was seen at least ten times. This chain uses TRBV29-1 with TRBJ2-3; a weak D match, TRBD2 (6 bases). CDR1 is SQVTM and CDR2 is ANQGSEA in the germline V gene. This CDR3 region has 14 residues. Trimming removed 6 bases at V and 0 bases at J, with 13 bases between. CDR3 residues: CSVTEGTSTDTQYF. In DNA form, the CDR3 reads TGCAGCGTCACGGAAGGGACTAGCACAGATACGCAGTATTTT.

This chain links TRBV4-2 with TRBJ1-1, with 7 bases fitting TRBD1. The CDR3 consists of 19 residues. Germline CDR1 reads LGHNA; CDR2 reads YNFKEQ. V dropped 1 base and J dropped 0; count of bases not matched to a gene: 14. DNA of the CDR3: TGTGCCAGCAGCCAAGGCCCACAGGGGCGAATCTTAATGAACACTGAAGCTTTCTTT. Translating gives CASSQGPQGRILMNTEAFF.

In its sample, this clonotype was seen a few times. The chain joins TRBV20-1 to TRBJ2-1; no firm D call. The CDR3 consists of 14 residues. In germline, CDR1 is DFQATT, CDR2 SNEGSKA (reference sequence). Deletions cut 4 bases from V and 3 bases from J, with 13 bases between. The CDR3: CSATPDGDYNEQFF. The CDR3 DNA reads as TGCAGTGCTACACCGGATGGGGACTACAATGAGCAGTTCTTC.

This clonotype was picked up many times. The chain recombines TRBV2 with TRBJ2-7; TRBD1 agrees at 7 bases. The CDR3 is 15 amino acids. V shed 6 bases and J 2 bases; nucleotides not matched to a gene: 10. The germline gives CDR1 SNHLY, CDR2 FYNNEI. The CDR3 DNA is TGTGCCAGCAGAGAGAACAGGGGCCCCCCCTACGAGCAGTACTTC. It encodes CASRENRGPPYEQYF.

There are a few counts of this clonotype. This chain connects TRBV5-8 to TRBJ1-6; no clear D gene. The CDR3 is 15 amino acids. The germline V and J ends were trimmed by 3 bases and 8 bases, with 15 bases remaining between them. Germline-derived CDR1 and CDR2 are SGHTS and YDEGEE. In DNA form, the CDR3 reads TGTGCCAGCAGCTCGGGTCGGGGTTATGATTCACCCCTCCACTTT. Amino acid sequence: CASSSGRGYDSPLHF.